A selection of T cell receptor beta chains follows, all from one sample in a study of T cell responses to AZD1222 COVID-19 vaccine. Repertoires were generated with immunoSEQ multiplex PCR, while TCRdb's copy carries only in-frame clones and drops some. This table holds around 94,000 clones, about 88% found once. Sequencing used peripheral blood, obtained on day 0 of AZD1222 vaccination. The receptors stem from an adult in good health. Each CDR3 is given without its conserved first and last residue. The order of the fields is CDR3 protein, V gene, D gene, J gene. The D gene is left open where the match is weak.

CDR3 protein: ASSYSGGTLEQY; V gene: TRBV5-6; D gene: TRBD2; J gene: TRBJ2-7
CDR3 protein: ASSPPRGDSPLH; V gene: TRBV28; D gene: .; J gene: TRBJ1-6
CDR3 protein: ASSLDTEANVLT; V gene: TRBV5-1; D gene: .; J gene: TRBJ2-6
CDR3 protein: ASSPGGLGNQPQH; V gene: TRBV5-5; D gene: .; J gene: TRBJ1-5
CDR3 protein: ASSESGAGSRLGYT; V gene: TRBV25-1; D gene: .; J gene: TRBJ1-2
CDR3 protein: AWSQGNTEAF; V gene: TRBV30; D gene: .; J gene: TRBJ1-1
CDR3 protein: ASSMGQVYEQY; V gene: TRBV19; D gene: TRBD1; J gene: TRBJ2-7
CDR3 protein: ASSLWNMNTEAF; V gene: TRBV7-8; D gene: .; J gene: TRBJ1-1
CDR3 protein: ASSSPGQKVF; V gene: TRBV7-2; D gene: TRBD1; J gene: TRBJ1-4
CDR3 protein: ASSLTQGETQY; V gene: TRBV5-4; D gene: .; J gene: TRBJ2-5
CDR3 protein: ASSPGTSAYNEQF; V gene: TRBV18; D gene: TRBD2; J gene: TRBJ2-1
CDR3 protein: ASSERLGSGVWQY; V gene: TRBV6-1; D gene: .; J gene: TRBJ2-7
CDR3 protein: ASSFNGVQETQY; V gene: TRBV27; D gene: .; J gene: TRBJ2-5
CDR3 protein: ASSWAGRGAYTQY; V gene: TRBV27; D gene: TRBD2; J gene: TRBJ2-3
CDR3 protein: ASTPTGLTGELF; V gene: TRBV5-4; D gene: TRBD1; J gene: TRBJ2-2
CDR3 protein: ASSQGLAGDYEQY; V gene: TRBV4-2; D gene: TRBD2; J gene: TRBJ2-7
CDR3 protein: ASSLGTGISGEQY; V gene: TRBV5-1; D gene: TRBD1; J gene: TRBJ2-7
CDR3 protein: ASSMTEPSNYGYT; V gene: TRBV5-1; D gene: .; J gene: TRBJ1-2
CDR3 protein: ASSSGLAGGYNEQF; V gene: TRBV5-6; D gene: TRBD2; J gene: TRBJ2-1
CDR3 protein: ASTPRRQETQY; V gene: TRBV7-2; D gene: .; J gene: TRBJ2-5
CDR3 protein: ATLPGQGQFHNQPQH; V gene: TRBV24-1; D gene: TRBD1; J gene: TRBJ1-5
CDR3 protein: ASSEAPTSNTEAF; V gene: TRBV2; D gene: .; J gene: TRBJ1-1
CDR3 protein: ASSQGGTSGNTGELF; V gene: TRBV4-3; D gene: TRBD2; J gene: TRBJ2-2
CDR3 protein: ASSPGQPSTGELF; V gene: TRBV7-2; D gene: TRBD1; J gene: TRBJ2-2
CDR3 protein: ASIGREGGEQF; V gene: TRBV6-5; D gene: .; J gene: TRBJ2-1
CDR3 protein: ASSPRFEDEQY; V gene: TRBV18; D gene: .; J gene: TRBJ2-7
CDR3 protein: ASTPGDEAF; V gene: TRBV12-3/TRBV12-4; D gene: .; J gene: TRBJ1-1
CDR3 protein: ASSRRRGTGELF; V gene: TRBV4-2; D gene: .; J gene: TRBJ2-2
CDR3 protein: ASSYSAGGYYGYT; V gene: TRBV6-2/TRBV6-3; D gene: TRBD1; J gene: TRBJ1-2
CDR3 protein: ASSYYQGKREQF; V gene: TRBV6-2/TRBV6-3; D gene: .; J gene: TRBJ2-1
CDR3 protein: ATLPAAGSQETQY; V gene: TRBV5-8; D gene: .; J gene: TRBJ2-5
CDR3 protein: ASSLAVSAGGFLNTEAF; V gene: TRBV7-9; D gene: .; J gene: TRBJ1-1
CDR3 protein: ASSTSKTGSSYEQY; V gene: TRBV27; D gene: .; J gene: TRBJ2-7
CDR3 protein: ASSREGQNYGYT; V gene: TRBV5-1; D gene: TRBD1; J gene: TRBJ1-2
CDR3 protein: ASSAALAVYNEQF; V gene: TRBV5-1; D gene: TRBD2; J gene: TRBJ2-1
CDR3 protein: ASSDNGQGIYEQY; V gene: TRBV19; D gene: TRBD1; J gene: TRBJ2-7
CDR3 protein: ASSTEQGRATQY; V gene: TRBV5-1; D gene: .; J gene: TRBJ2-5
CDR3 protein: ASSLEDTDSYEQY; V gene: TRBV5-5; D gene: .; J gene: TRBJ2-7
CDR3 protein: ASSVSRVSGGYT; V gene: TRBV2; D gene: .; J gene: TRBJ1-2
CDR3 protein: ASSHLAGVGTGELF; V gene: TRBV4-3; D gene: TRBD2; J gene: TRBJ2-2
CDR3 protein: ASSPPRQLNTEAF; V gene: TRBV18; D gene: .; J gene: TRBJ1-1
CDR3 protein: AISAGGLNTGELF; V gene: TRBV10-3; D gene: .; J gene: TRBJ2-2
CDR3 protein: ASSQGGPGAPQH; V gene: TRBV4-3; D gene: .; J gene: TRBJ1-5
CDR3 protein: ASSATGGAEEKLF; V gene: TRBV9; D gene: TRBD1; J gene: TRBJ1-4
CDR3 protein: ASTLHGINYGYT; V gene: TRBV19; D gene: .; J gene: TRBJ1-2
CDR3 protein: ASSLVRDSSYEQY; V gene: TRBV7-8; D gene: TRBD1; J gene: TRBJ2-7
CDR3 protein: ASRELTGDGGNQPQH; V gene: TRBV27; D gene: TRBD1; J gene: TRBJ1-5
CDR3 protein: ASSPLPGENTEAF; V gene: TRBV18; D gene: .; J gene: TRBJ1-1
CDR3 protein: ASSLAGEYEKLF; V gene: TRBV7-9; D gene: .; J gene: TRBJ1-4
CDR3 protein: ASSYSWQRGTTEAF; V gene: TRBV6-5; D gene: .; J gene: TRBJ1-1
CDR3 protein: ASSLIASSYEQY; V gene: TRBV5-1; D gene: .; J gene: TRBJ2-7
CDR3 protein: ASSSRDGGIDTQY; V gene: TRBV7-9; D gene: .; J gene: TRBJ2-3
CDR3 protein: ASSVGVTGSYEQY; V gene: TRBV9; D gene: TRBD1; J gene: TRBJ2-7